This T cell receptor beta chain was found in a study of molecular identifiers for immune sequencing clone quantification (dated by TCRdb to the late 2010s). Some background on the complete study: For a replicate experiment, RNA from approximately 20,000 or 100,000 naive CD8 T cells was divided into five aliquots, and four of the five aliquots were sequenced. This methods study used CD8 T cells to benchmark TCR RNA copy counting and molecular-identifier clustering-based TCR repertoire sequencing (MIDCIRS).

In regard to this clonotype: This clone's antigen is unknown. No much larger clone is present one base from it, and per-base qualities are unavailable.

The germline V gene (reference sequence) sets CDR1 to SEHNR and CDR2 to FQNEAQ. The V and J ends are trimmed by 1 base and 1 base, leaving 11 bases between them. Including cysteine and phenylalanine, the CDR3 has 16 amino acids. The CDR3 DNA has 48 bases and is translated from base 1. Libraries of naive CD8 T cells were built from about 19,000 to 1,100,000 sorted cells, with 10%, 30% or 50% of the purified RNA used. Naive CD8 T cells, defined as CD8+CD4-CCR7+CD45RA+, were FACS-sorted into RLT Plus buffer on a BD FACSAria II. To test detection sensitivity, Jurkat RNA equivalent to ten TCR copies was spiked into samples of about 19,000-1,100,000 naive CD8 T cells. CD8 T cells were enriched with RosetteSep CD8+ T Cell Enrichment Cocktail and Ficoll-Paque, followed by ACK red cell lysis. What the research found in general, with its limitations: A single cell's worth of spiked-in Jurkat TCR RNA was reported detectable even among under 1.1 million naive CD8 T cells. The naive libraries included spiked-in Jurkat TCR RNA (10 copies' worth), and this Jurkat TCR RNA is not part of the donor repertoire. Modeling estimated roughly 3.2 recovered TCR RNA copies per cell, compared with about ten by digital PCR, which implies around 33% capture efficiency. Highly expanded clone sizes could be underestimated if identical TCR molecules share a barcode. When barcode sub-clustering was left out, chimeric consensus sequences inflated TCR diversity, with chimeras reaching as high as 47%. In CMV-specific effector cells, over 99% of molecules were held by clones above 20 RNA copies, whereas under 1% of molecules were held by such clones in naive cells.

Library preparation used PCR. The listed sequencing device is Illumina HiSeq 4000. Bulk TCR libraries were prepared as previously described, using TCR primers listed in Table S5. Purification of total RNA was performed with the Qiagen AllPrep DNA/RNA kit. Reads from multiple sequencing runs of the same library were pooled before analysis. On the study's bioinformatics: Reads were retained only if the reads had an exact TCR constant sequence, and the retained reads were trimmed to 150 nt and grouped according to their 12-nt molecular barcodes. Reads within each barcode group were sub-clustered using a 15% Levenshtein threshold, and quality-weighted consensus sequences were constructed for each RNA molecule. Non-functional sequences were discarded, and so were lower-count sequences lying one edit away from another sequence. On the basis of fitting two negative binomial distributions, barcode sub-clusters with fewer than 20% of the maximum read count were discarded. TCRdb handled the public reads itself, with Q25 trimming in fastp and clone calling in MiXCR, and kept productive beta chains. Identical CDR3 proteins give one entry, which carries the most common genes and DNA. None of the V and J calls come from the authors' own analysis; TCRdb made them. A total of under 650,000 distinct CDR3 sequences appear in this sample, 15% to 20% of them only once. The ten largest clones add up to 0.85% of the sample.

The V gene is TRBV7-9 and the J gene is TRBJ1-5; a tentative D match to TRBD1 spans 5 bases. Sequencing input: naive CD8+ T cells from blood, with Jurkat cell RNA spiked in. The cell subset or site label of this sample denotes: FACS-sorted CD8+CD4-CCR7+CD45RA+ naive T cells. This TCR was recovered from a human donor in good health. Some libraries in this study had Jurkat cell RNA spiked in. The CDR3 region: CASSLGEGTSNQPQHF. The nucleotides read TGTGCCAGCAGCTTAGGAGAGGGGACGAGCAATCAGCCCCAGCATTTT.